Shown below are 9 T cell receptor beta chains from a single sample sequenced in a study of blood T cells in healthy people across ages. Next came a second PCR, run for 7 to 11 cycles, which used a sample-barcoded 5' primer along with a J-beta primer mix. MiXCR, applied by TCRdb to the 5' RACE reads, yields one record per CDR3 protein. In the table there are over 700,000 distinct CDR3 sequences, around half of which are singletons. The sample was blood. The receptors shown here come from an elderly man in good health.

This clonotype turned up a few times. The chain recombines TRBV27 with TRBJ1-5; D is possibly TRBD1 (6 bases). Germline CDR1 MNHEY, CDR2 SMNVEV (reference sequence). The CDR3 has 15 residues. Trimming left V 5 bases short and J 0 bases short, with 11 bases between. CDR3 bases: TGTGCCAGCAGTCCCACAGGGACTAGCAATCAGCCCCAGCATTTT. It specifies CASSPTGTSNQPQHF.

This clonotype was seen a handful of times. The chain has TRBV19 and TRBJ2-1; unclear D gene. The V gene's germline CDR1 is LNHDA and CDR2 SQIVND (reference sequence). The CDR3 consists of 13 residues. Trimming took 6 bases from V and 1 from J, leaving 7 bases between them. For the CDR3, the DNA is TGTGCCAGTAGGACGAATTCCTACAATGAGCAGTTCTTC. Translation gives CASRTNSYNEQFF. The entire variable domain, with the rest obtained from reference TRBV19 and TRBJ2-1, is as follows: DGGITQSPKYLFRKEGQNVTLSCEQNLNHDAMYWYRQDPGQGLRLIYYSQIVNDFQKGDIAEGYSVSREKKESFPLTVTSAQKNPTAFYLCASRTNSYNEQFFGPGTRLTVL.

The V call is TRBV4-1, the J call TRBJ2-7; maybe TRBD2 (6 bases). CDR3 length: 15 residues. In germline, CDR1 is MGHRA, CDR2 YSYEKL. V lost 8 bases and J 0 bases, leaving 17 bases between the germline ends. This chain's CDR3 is CASGESGRTSYEQYF. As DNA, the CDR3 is TGCGCCAGCGGCGAAAGCGGGCGGACCTCCTACGAGCAGTACTTC.

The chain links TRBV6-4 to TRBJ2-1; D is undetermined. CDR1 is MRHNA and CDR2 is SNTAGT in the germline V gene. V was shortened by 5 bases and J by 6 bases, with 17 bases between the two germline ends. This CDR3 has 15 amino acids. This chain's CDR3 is CASSKLGSKSNEQFF. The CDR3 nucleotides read TGTGCCAGCAGTAAGCTAGGAAGTAAGTCCAATGAGCAGTTCTTC.

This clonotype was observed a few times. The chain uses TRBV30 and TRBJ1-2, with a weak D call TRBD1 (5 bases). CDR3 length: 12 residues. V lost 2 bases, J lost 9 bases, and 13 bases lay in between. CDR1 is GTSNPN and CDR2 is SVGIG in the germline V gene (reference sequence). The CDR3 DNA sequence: TGTGCCTGGAGTACACGGACATGGAGCTACACCTTC. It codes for CAWSTRTWSYTF.

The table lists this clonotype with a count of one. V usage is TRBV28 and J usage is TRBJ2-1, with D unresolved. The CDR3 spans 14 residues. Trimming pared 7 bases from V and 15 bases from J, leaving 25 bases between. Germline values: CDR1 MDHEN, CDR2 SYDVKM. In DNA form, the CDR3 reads TGTGCCAGCATCAGGAGTTCGGCTTTTTCTGATCCGTTCTTC. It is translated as CASIRSSAFSDPFF.

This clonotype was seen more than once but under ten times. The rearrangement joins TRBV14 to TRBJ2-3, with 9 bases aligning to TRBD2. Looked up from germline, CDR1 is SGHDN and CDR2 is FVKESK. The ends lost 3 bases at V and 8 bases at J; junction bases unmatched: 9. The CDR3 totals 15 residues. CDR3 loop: CASSQGLARGSTQYF. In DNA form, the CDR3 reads TGTGCCAGCAGCCAGGGACTAGCTAGAGGCTCTACGCAGTATTTT. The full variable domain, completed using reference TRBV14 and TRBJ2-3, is EAGVTQFPSHSVIEKGQTVTLRCDPISGHDNLYWYRRVMGKEIKFLLHFVKESKQDESGMPNNRFLAERTGGTYSTLKVQPAELEDSGVYFCASSQGLARGSTQYFGPGTRLTVL.

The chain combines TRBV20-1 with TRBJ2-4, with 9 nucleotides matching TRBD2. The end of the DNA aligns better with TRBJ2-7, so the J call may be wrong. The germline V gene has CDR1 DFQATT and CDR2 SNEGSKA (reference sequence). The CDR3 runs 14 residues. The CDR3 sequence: CSARPLAGTYEQYF. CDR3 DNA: TGCAGTGCTAGACCGCTAGCGGGAACCTACGAGCAGTACTTC.

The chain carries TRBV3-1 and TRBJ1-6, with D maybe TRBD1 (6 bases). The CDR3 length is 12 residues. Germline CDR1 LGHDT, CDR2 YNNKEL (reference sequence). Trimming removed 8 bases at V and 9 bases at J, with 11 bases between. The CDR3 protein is CASAEGGSPLHF. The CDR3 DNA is TGTGCCAGCGCGGAGGGGGGTTCACCCCTCCACTTT.